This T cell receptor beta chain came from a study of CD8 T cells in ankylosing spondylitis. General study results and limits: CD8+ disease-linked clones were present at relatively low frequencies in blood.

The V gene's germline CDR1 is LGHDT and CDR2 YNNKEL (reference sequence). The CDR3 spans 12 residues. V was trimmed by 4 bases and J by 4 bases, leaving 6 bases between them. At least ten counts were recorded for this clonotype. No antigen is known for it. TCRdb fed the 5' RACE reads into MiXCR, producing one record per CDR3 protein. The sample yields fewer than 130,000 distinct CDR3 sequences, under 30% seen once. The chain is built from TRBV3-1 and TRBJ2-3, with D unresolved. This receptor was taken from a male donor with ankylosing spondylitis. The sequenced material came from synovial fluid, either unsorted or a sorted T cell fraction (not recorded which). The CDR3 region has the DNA TGTGCCAGCAGCCCTGGGCCAGATACGCAGTATTTT. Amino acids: CASSPGPDTQYF.